The TCR beta chain described here comes from a study of T cell responses to AZD1222 COVID-19 vaccine. Libraries were prepared by immunoSEQ multiplex PCR; TCRdb keeps only in-frame clonotypes and omits some of them. Of under 200,000 clones in the sample, over 85% were seen once. The CDR3 has 16 amino acids. Germline V CDR1 and CDR2: SGHRS, YFSETQ. V was pared by 0 bases and J by 4 bases, with 16 bases between. This receptor was identified in an adult who received the MenACWY meningococcal vaccine as a control. The chain is built from TRBV5-1 and TRBJ1-1; D not certain. The source was peripheral blood, collected 28 days after the second dose of the MenACWY control vaccine. The CDR3 DNA reads as TGCGCCAGCAGCTTGGGGTCGGGATTCCAAAGCACTGAAGCTTTCTTT. Protein product: CASSLGSGFQSTEAFF.